The present TCR beta chain was sequenced within a study of cytomegalovirus exposure and HLA in healthy donors. General study points: Researchers left out some V segments, among them TRBV6-2 and TRBV6-3, as indistinguishable. Presence/absence analyses assumed roughly uniform sequencing depth across donors.

This clone occurred a few times. The antigen is undetermined. The CDR3 spans 15 residues. CDR1 and CDR2 (germline): LNHNV, YYDKDF (reference sequence). Trimming took 0 bases from V and 10 from J, leaving 18 bases between them. A multiplex PCR was run with 60 Vbeta primers and 13 Jbeta primers. Sequenced by immunoSEQ multiplex PCR; TCRdb stores in-frame clones only, minus some. The table has over 100,000 clones, about 70% seen once. This receptor was taken from a woman between 25 and 40 years old in good health and CMV-seronegative. Sequencing input: PBMCs. The V gene is TRBV15, the J gene TRBJ1-2; D unclear. The CDR3 DNA is TGTGCCACCAGCAGAGATCTTACGTCAGGCGGGAACTACACCTTC. Its translation is CATSRDLTSGGNYTF.